Included here is one TCR beta chain sequence, with context. This specimen comes from a study of blood T cell repertoires in COVID-19. Study-wide background: Specimens from acute and convalescent COVID-19 originated in the United States, Italy and Spain. T cells, B-cell-depleted T cells, or PBMCs supplied cDNA or gDNA.

Original data processing: The authors estimated nucleated cell counts from reference gene primer amplification. Sequencing used immunoSEQ multiplex PCR; TCRdb keeps in-frame clones, though not all of them. The DNA was the basis for D and trimming; V, J and clone size are from that table. This sample has about 65,000 clones, with roughly 92% found just once. V lost 5 bases to trimming and J lost 4 bases; unmatched junction nucleotides: 1. CDR1 SGDLS and CDR2 YYNGEE come from the germline V gene. The CDR3 is 13 residues long. This rearrangement joins TRBV9 to TRBJ2-2; 8 nucleotides agree with TRBD2. The sequence came from an older man with active COVID-19. The specimen was peripheral blood. The chain's CDR3 is CASRTSGTGELFF. The CDR3 nucleotides are TGTGCCAGCAGAACTAGCGGCACCGGGGAGCTGTTTTTT.